This passage covers 22 T cell receptor beta chains from one sample sequenced in a study of blood T cell repertoires in COVID-19 (dated by TCRdb to 2020 to 2022). The method was the immunoSEQ multiplex PCR assay. The source is immuneACCESS, and TCRdb retained only in-frame sequences with V and J called. Part of the clones is not carried over; for the studies checked, unresolved V genes explain less than half of this, and the remainder is unexplained. The table for this sample lists more than 55,000 clones; about 91% of them were counted only once. In total, the top ten clones hold 5.5% to 7% of the sample. The sample comprised peripheral blood. These TCRs come from a woman aged 70 to 79 with acute or convalescent COVID-19.

This rearrangement joins TRBV5-1 to TRBJ1-1; TRBD1 might be the D (5 bases). The CDR3 extends over 14 amino acids. Germline assignment: CDR1 SGHRS and CDR2 YFSETQ. Trimming took off 4 bases at V and 10 bases at J, with 20 bases between the two ends. The CDR3 loop is CASSPVGDPRGAFF. In nucleotides, the CDR3 is TGCGCCAGCAGCCCCGTTGGGGATCCAAGGGGAGCTTTCTTT.

This clone was detected only once. V gene TRBV11-2 combines with J gene TRBJ1-4, with D possibly matching TRBD1 (6 bases). CDR1 is SGHAT and CDR2 is FQNNGV in the germline V gene. V was clipped by 5 bases and J by 8 bases, with 18 bases between them. This CDR3 is 15 amino acids long. CDR3 protein: CASSPQGHIFEKLFF. CDR3 DNA: TGTGCCAGCAGCCCTCAGGGACATATTTTCGAAAAACTGTTTTTT.

The chain uses TRBV3-1 (or the pseudogene TRBV3-2) and TRBJ2-4; 11 bases map to TRBD1. From germline, CDR1 is LGHDT and CDR2 YNNKEL (reference sequence). V trimming: 5 bases; J trimming: 6 bases; junction bases outside the gene matches: 3. The CDR3 totals 14 residues. The DNA for the CDR3 is TGTGCCAGCAGCTCCGGGACAGGGGGAAACATTCAGTACTTC. Translated, it gives CASSSGTGGNIQYF.

The chain employs TRBV12-5 and TRBJ1-6; no reliable D call. The CDR3 runs 13 residues. The V gene's germline CDR1 is LGHNT and CDR2 FRNRAP. V was cut by 3 bases and J by 12 bases, with 12 bases left in between. The CDR3: CASGFLDERPLHF. The CDR3 nucleotides are TGTGCTAGTGGTTTCTTAGACGAGCGACCCCTCCACTTT.

The CDR3 DNA reads as TGTGCCAGCAGCTCAACTAGCGGGAGGGCCCGCGCAGATACGCAGTATTTT. It specifies CASSSTSGRARADTQYF. The chain uses TRBV7-6 and TRBJ2-3; 13 nucleotides match TRBD2. Germline CDR1 and CDR2: SGHVS and FNYEAQ. Trimming cost V 4 bases and J 4 bases; bases outside gene matches: 8. There are 17 residues in the CDR3.

The chain carries TRBV4-3 and TRBJ2-2; D is perhaps TRBD2 (6 bases). The CDR3 has 14 residues. Trimming took off 4 bases at V and 5 bases at J, with 11 bases between the two ends. The germline gives CDR1 LGHNA, CDR2 YSLEER. CDR3 protein: CASSRDSQTGELFF. Here the CDR3 DNA reads TGCGCCAGCAGCCGGGACTCCCAAACCGGGGAGCTGTTTTTT.

The J gene is TRBJ2-7, the V gene TRBV18; 8 nucleotides match TRBD1. The CDR3 extends over 12 amino acids. The germline V gene has CDR1 KGHSH and CDR2 LQKENI. V shed 6 bases, J shed 7 bases, and the junction held 5 bases outside the gene matches. The CDR3 DNA sequence: TGTGCCAGCTCGCAGGGGGCCTGGGAGCAGTACTTC. It encodes CASSQGAWEQYF.

The V call is TRBV2, the J call TRBJ2-4; possible D gene TRBD2, 6 bases. Germline CDR1 reads SNHLY; CDR2 reads FYNNEI. Trimming shortened V by 5 bases and J by 13 bases, and 18 bases separated the two germline ends. The CDR3 extends over 13 amino acids. The CDR3 reads CASSPNQPGSQYF. The DNA of the CDR3 is TGTGCCAGCAGTCCGAATCAACCCGGGAGCCAGTACTTC. Looking up the rest from reference TRBV2 and TRBJ2-4 gives the full variable domain: EPEVTQTPSHQVTQMGQEVILRCVPISNHLYFYWYRQILGQKVEFLVSFYNNEISEKSEIFDDQFSVERPDGSNFTLKIRSTKLEDSAMYFCASSPNQPGSQYFGAGTRLSVL.

The chain couples TRBV7-2 to TRBJ1-1; D is perhaps TRBD1 (5 bases). Per germline, CDR1 SGHTA and CDR2 FQGNSA. V lost 5 bases to trimming and J lost 5 bases, with 9 bases between them. CDR3 length equals 12 residues. DNA of the CDR3: TGTGCCAGCAGCCGGGGGGATACTGAAGCTTTCTTT. This sequence encodes CASSRGDTEAFF.

This chain connects TRBV11-2 to TRBJ1-6; TRBD1 matches 8 bases. The CDR3 loop spans 18 amino acids. J was trimmed by 7 bases and V by 2 bases; bases with no gene match: 13. Germline loops: CDR1 SGHAT, CDR2 FQNNGV. CDR3: CASSLSVRGTGPNSPLHF. The DNA of the CDR3 is TGTGCCAGCAGCTTATCGGTTCGGGGGACAGGTCCCAATTCACCCCTCCACTTT.

A single count supports this clone. The V gene is TRBV30, the J gene TRBJ1-2, with a possible D match to TRBD1 (5 bases). Trimming cost V 5 bases and J 8 bases, with 15 bases left between them. Looked up from germline, CDR1 is GTSNPN and CDR2 is SVGIG (reference sequence). CDR3 length: 12 amino acids. CDR3 protein: CAWWRGVEGYTF. The CDR3 DNA reads TGTGCCTGGTGGCGGGGGGTGGAAGGCTACACCTTC.

J is TRBJ1-2 and V is TRBV6-6; tentatively, D is TRBD1 (6 bases). The CDR3 contains 16 residues. Trimming took off 6 bases at V and 1 base at J, with 18 bases between the two ends. Germline CDR1 and CDR2: MNHNY and SVGAGI (reference sequence). CDR3: CASSHRETDLNYGYTF. In DNA, the CDR3 is TGTGCCAGCAGCCACAGGGAAACTGATCTTAACTATGGCTACACCTTC.

The chain employs TRBV18 and TRBJ1-1; D may be TRBD1 (5 bases). CDR3 length: 16 residues. Germline V gene data show CDR1 as KGHSH and CDR2 as LQKENI. The V end lost 0 bases, the J end lost 0 bases, and 11 bases lay between the germline ends. The CDR3 bases are TGTGCCAGCTCACCACCGGTGGGGCTCATGAACACTGAAGCTTTCTTT. Protein product: CASSPPVGLMNTEAFF.

This sequence joins TRBV5-1 and TRBJ2-2, with a tentative D call TRBD1 (6 bases). The CDR3 extends over 16 amino acids. V was pared by 4 bases and J by 0 bases, with 13 bases between. Per the germline V gene, CDR1 is SGHRS and CDR2 is YFSETQ. The CDR3 DNA is TGCGCCAGCAGCAAGGCCGGGACAACGAACACCGGGGAGCTGTTTTTT. As protein: CASSKAGTTNTGELFF.

The V and J genes are TRBV10-3 and TRBJ2-3; 14 bases are a match to TRBD2. This CDR3 spans 17 amino acids. The junction had 4 bases not matched to a gene; V was cut back by 3 bases and J by 2 bases. Germline values: CDR1 ENHRY, CDR2 SYGVKD. CDR3 coding DNA: TGTGCCATCAGTGAAGGACTAGCGGGAGGATACACAGATACGCAGTATTTT. Its protein is CAISEGLAGGYTDTQYF.

The chain carries TRBV3-1 (or the pseudogene TRBV3-2) and TRBJ2-2; 8 nucleotides line up with TRBD1. Trimming removed 5 bases from V and 5 bases from J; junction bases left unmatched: 7. Germline loops: CDR1 LGHDT, CDR2 YNNKEL (reference sequence). This CDR3 has 15 amino acids. CDR3 sequence (DNA): TGTGCCAGCAGCGCATCAGGGGGCGCGACCGGGGAGCTGTTTTTT. The encoded protein is CASSASGGATGELFF.

The V and J genes are TRBV5-1 and TRBJ2-7; 9 nucleotides match TRBD2. The length of the CDR3 is 18 residues. The junction had 14 bases not matched to a gene; V was cut back by 4 bases and J by 0 bases. CDR1 SGHRS and CDR2 YFSETQ come from the germline V gene. In DNA, the CDR3 is TGCGCCAGCAGCCAACAAGCGGGGGGCGACTTAACCTCCTACGAGCAGTACTTC. This gives the protein CASSQQAGGDLTSYEQYF.

This clone was counted between two and nine times. The chain couples TRBV2 to TRBJ1-2; D perhaps matches TRBD1 (6 bases). The CDR3 sequence is 13 residues long. Germline CDR1 SNHLY, CDR2 FYNNEI. Trimming pared 6 bases from V and 7 bases from J, leaving 15 bases between. The CDR3 nucleotides read TGTGCCAGCAGGGAACCAGGGGTGGGTGGCTACACCTTC. Translated: CASREPGVGGYTF.

The CDR3 bases are TGTGCCAGCATAAAAGCGGGAGCCAATGAGCAGTTCTTC. Translation gives CASIKAGANEQFF. The rearrangement links TRBV6-6 to TRBJ2-1; TRBD2 aligns across 8 bases. J lost 6 bases, V lost 7 bases, and 5 bases had no gene match. The CDR3 runs to 13 residues. Germline values: CDR1 MNHNY, CDR2 SVGAGI (reference sequence).

The chain recombines TRBV29-1 with TRBJ2-7, with TRBD2 identical over 9 bases. CDR1 and CDR2 (germline): SQVTM, ANQGSEA. This CDR3 contains 15 residues. Losses at the gene ends were 4 bases for V and 7 bases for J; bases not matched to a gene: 14. The CDR3, as DNA: TGCAGCGTTGGGTGGTCTAGCGGGACTCCCTGGGAGCAGTACTTC. It encodes CSVGWSSGTPWEQYF.

The V gene is TRBV28, the J gene TRBJ1-6; TRBD1 aligns across 7 bases. CDR1 MDHEN and CDR2 SYDVKM come from the germline V gene. This CDR3 spans 16 amino acids. The V segment lost 4 bases and the J segment 3 bases; nucleotides outside the gene matches: 6. CDR3 protein: CASSSIGTVYNSPLHF. The CDR3 nucleotides read TGTGCCAGCAGTTCGATCGGGACAGTCTATAATTCACCCCTCCACTTT.

This chain connects TRBV3-1 (or the pseudogene TRBV3-2) to TRBJ2-7; 9 positions match TRBD1. V shed 1 base and J 1 base; nucleotides not matched to a gene: 5. The germline gives CDR1 LGHDT, CDR2 YNNKEL (reference sequence). The CDR3 is 16 amino acids. This chain's CDR3 is CASSQGLGQGSYEQYF. CDR3 DNA: TGTGCCAGCAGCCAAGGCTTGGGACAGGGATCCTACGAGCAGTACTTC.